Listed below are T cell receptor beta chains from one sample, sequenced in a study of PD-1 blockade in classical Hodgkin lymphoma. The data were produced by immunoSEQ multiplex PCR, yet TCRdb's version contains in-frame clones alone and is incomplete. The profile shows around 91,000 clones, around 90% of them singletons. This specimen consisted of peripheral blood mononuclear cells (PBMCs), obtained at baseline. These receptors were taken from a human donor with classical Hodgkin lymphoma. CDR3s include the opening cysteine and the closing phenylalanine or tryptophan. Fields, in order: J gene, D gene, V gene, CDR3 length, clone size, CDR3 DNA, CDR3 protein. D genes are given only for firm matches. Clone size is stated in some rows and not others, as once, few, many or a class when expanded.

J: TRBJ1-4
D: TRBD1
V: TRBV28
length: 17
size: once
DNA: TGTGCCAGCAGTTTATACCCTCAGGGGGCCACTAATGAAAAACTGTTTTTT
CDR3: CASSLYPQGATNEKLFF

J: TRBJ1-5
D: -
V: TRBV20-1
length: 10
size: -
DNA: TGCAGTGCTACCTTTAGACCCCAGCATTTT
CDR3: CSATFRPQHF

J: TRBJ1-3
D: -
V: TRBV2
length: 15
size: -
DNA: TGTGCCAGCAGTGAGCGACATCTCCCTGGAAACACCATATATTTT
CDR3: CASSERHLPGNTIYF

J: TRBJ1-2
D: -
V: TRBV6-5
length: 14
size: -
DNA: TGTGCCAGCAGTTCCTCTGGGGCGAACTATGGCTACACCTTC
CDR3: CASSSSGANYGYTF

J: TRBJ2-1
D: -
V: TRBV5-6
length: 14
size: -
DNA: TGTGCCAGCAGCTTGGCCGTCCCGAACAATGAGCAGTTCTTC
CDR3: CASSLAVPNNEQFF

J: TRBJ1-5
D: -
V: TRBV2
length: 16
size: -
DNA: TGTGCCAGCAGTGCCGGGACACCGACTAGCGGTCAGCCCCAGCATTTT
CDR3: CASSAGTPTSGQPQHF

J: TRBJ2-1
D: -
V: TRBV6-5
length: 14
size: -
DNA: TGTGCCAGCAGTTACGGCGGGCCCCACAATGAGCAGTTCTTC
CDR3: CASSYGGPHNEQFF

J: TRBJ1-2
D: -
V: TRBV6-5
length: 15
size: -
DNA: TGTGCCAGCAGTGCCCGGAGGACAAGTAACTATGGCTACACCTTC
CDR3: CASSARRTSNYGYTF

J: TRBJ2-7
D: TRBD1
V: TRBV11-2
length: 13
size: -
DNA: TGTGCCAGCGGACAGGCTCTTCTAGACGAGCAGTACTTC
CDR3: CASGQALLDEQYF

J: TRBJ2-3
D: -
V: TRBV5-6
length: 15
size: -
DNA: TGTGCCAGCAGCTTACGATGGGACGGCACAGATACGCAGTATTTT
CDR3: CASSLRWDGTDTQYF

J: TRBJ1-2
D: -
V: TRBV5-1
length: 17
size: -
DNA: TGCGCCAGCAGCTCGCTTCCTGTGGGGGCCTCCAACTATGGCTACACCTTC
CDR3: CASSSLPVGASNYGYTF

J: TRBJ2-7
D: TRBD2
V: TRBV10-1
length: 16
size: -
DNA: TGCGCCAGCAGTGGCCCCTTACTAGCGGGAGCCTACGAGCAGTACTTC
CDR3: CASSGPLLAGAYEQYF

J: TRBJ2-5
D: TRBD1
V: TRBV5-1
length: 16
size: -
DNA: TGCGCCAGCAGCCACCGGGACAGGGGGGCCCAAGAGACCCAGTACTTC
CDR3: CASSHRDRGAQETQYF

J: TRBJ1-1
D: TRBD1
V: TRBV19
length: 14
size: once
DNA: TGTGCCAGTGCCGGGACAGGGATGAACACTGAAGCTTTCTTT
CDR3: CASAGTGMNTEAFF

J: TRBJ1-1
D: -
V: TRBV10-3
length: 16
size: -
DNA: TGTGCCATCAGTGAGTCAGCGAGGACGGCGAACACTGAAGCTTTCTTT
CDR3: CAISESARTANTEAFF

J: TRBJ2-7
D: TRBD1
V: TRBV6-6
length: 15
size: -
DNA: TGTGCCAGCAGTCAACCCGGGACAGGCTCCTACGAGCAGTACTTC
CDR3: CASSQPGTGSYEQYF

J: TRBJ1-1
D: -
V: TRBV5-8
length: 13
size: -
DNA: TGTGCCAGCAGCCCCCAGGGGAACACTGAAGCTTTCTTT
CDR3: CASSPQGNTEAFF

J: TRBJ2-1
D: -
V: TRBV5-4
length: 12
size: -
DNA: TGTGCCAGCAGCTTGGCTGGGGCTGAGCAGTTCTTC
CDR3: CASSLAGAEQFF

J: TRBJ1-4
D: -
V: TRBV4-3
length: 15
size: -
DNA: TGCGCCAGCAGCCAAGAAATACAGGGAGGCGGAAAACTGTTTTTT
CDR3: CASSQEIQGGGKLFF

J: TRBJ1-5
D: TRBD1
V: TRBV19
length: 17
size: -
DNA: TGTGCCAGTAGTAACGCTAACCTGGGACAGGGGAATCAGCCCCAGCATTTT
CDR3: CASSNANLGQGNQPQHF

J: TRBJ2-5
D: -
V: TRBV7-8
length: 14
size: -
DNA: TGTGCCAGCAGCTTAGTCGGGGGAGGAGAGACCCAGTACTTC
CDR3: CASSLVGGGETQYF

J: TRBJ2-5
D: TRBD1
V: TRBV7-9
length: 15
size: -
DNA: TGTGCCAGCAGCTTAGGGTCCCAGGGGGAAGAGACCCAGTACTTC
CDR3: CASSLGSQGEETQYF

J: TRBJ2-7
D: -
V: TRBV7-9
length: 11
size: -
DNA: TGTGCCAGCAGCTTCTCCTACGAGCAGTACTTC
CDR3: CASSFSYEQYF

J: TRBJ1-1
D: -
V: TRBV7-2
length: 12
size: -
DNA: TGTGCCAGCAGCTTCCGGGGAGGGGAAGCTTTCTTT
CDR3: CASSFRGGEAFF

J: TRBJ2-2
D: TRBD2
V: TRBV5-1
length: 16
size: -
DNA: TGCGCCAGCAGCTTGGCCGGCGGGGGGAACACCGGGGAGCTGTTTTTT
CDR3: CASSLAGGGNTGELFF

J: TRBJ2-7
D: -
V: TRBV6-1
length: 13
size: -
DNA: TGTGCCAGGTCCGCAGGGCCTTCCTACGAGCAGTACTTC
CDR3: CARSAGPSYEQYF

J: TRBJ2-1
D: TRBD2
V: TRBV15
length: 17
size: -
DNA: TGTGCCACCAGCAGAGATTTTTGGCTAGCGGGCTACAATGAGCAGTTCTTC
CDR3: CATSRDFWLAGYNEQFF

J: TRBJ1-1
D: -
V: TRBV14
length: 19
size: -
DNA: TGTGCCAGCAGCCAAGTCTCCCTCCGGGGAAAGAGCTTGGTAACTGAAGCTTTCTTT
CDR3: CASSQVSLRGKSLVTEAFF

J: TRBJ2-7
D: TRBD1
V: TRBV4-1
length: 14
size: -
DNA: TGCGCCAGCAGCCAAGGACAGGGGGTGGTAGGGGAGTACTTC
CDR3: CASSQGQGVVGEYF

J: TRBJ2-3
D: TRBD2
V: TRBV9
length: 16
size: -
DNA: TGTGCCAGCAGCGCCTTAGCGGGAGGGAGCACAGATACGCAGTATTTT
CDR3: CASSALAGGSTDTQYF

J: TRBJ1-1
D: -
V: TRBV2
length: 15
size: -
DNA: TGTGCCAGCAGTAACACCCCCACACAAAGCACTGAAGCTTTCTTT
CDR3: CASSNTPTQSTEAFF

J: TRBJ2-3
D: -
V: TRBV19
length: 15
size: -
DNA: TGTGCCAGTAACATAGGGATGAGTAGCACAGATACGCAGTATTTT
CDR3: CASNIGMSSTDTQYF

J: TRBJ1-5
D: -
V: TRBV15
length: 15
size: few
DNA: TGTGCCACCAGCAGAGATGACAGGATGGGTCAGCCCCAGCATTTT
CDR3: CATSRDDRMGQPQHF

J: TRBJ2-1
D: -
V: TRBV6-5
length: 12
size: -
DNA: TGTGCCAGCAGTAGGGGCCAGGGCCGATTGTTCTTC
CDR3: CASSRGQGRLFF

J: TRBJ2-2
D: -
V: TRBV5-4
length: 16
size: -
DNA: TGTGCCAGCAGCTTGGGAATCACAGGGAGGGCCGGGGAGCTGTTTTTT
CDR3: CASSLGITGRAGELFF

J: TRBJ2-2
D: TRBD2
V: TRBV7-2
length: 16
size: -
DNA: TGTGCCAGCAGCTTAGGGCGGGGGGCGGAGGTCGGGGAGCTGTTTTTT
CDR3: CASSLGRGAEVGELFF

J: TRBJ1-2
D: -
V: TRBV4-3
length: 16
size: once
DNA: TGCGCCAGCAGCCAAGATCTCCGGTCGGCTAACTATGGCTACACCTTC
CDR3: CASSQDLRSANYGYTF

J: TRBJ2-1
D: -
V: TRBV5-4
length: 15
size: -
DNA: TGTGCCAGCAGCCCCGTGATGGACTACTACAATGAGCAGTTCTTC
CDR3: CASSPVMDYYNEQFF

J: TRBJ1-1
D: -
V: TRBV28
length: 13
size: -
DNA: TGTGCCAGCAGTTTGGGGAGGCGGGGTGAAGCTTTCTTT
CDR3: CASSLGRRGEAFF

J: TRBJ1-3
D: -
V: TRBV14
length: 17
size: -
DNA: TGTGCCAGCAGCCAAGATCCTGGAGGCGTCTCTGGAAACACCATATATTTT
CDR3: CASSQDPGGVSGNTIYF

J: TRBJ2-1
D: -
V: TRBV6-1
length: 16
size: -
DNA: TGTGCCAGCAGTGAATCTGTAGCGCCATCCTACAATGAGCAGTTCTTC
CDR3: CASSESVAPSYNEQFF

J: TRBJ2-7
D: -
V: TRBV28
length: 14
size: -
DNA: TGTGCCAGCAGTGAGGCGGGTCCCCTCTACGAGCAGTACTTC
CDR3: CASSEAGPLYEQYF